A single T cell receptor (beta chain) is shown here with its context. The data were taken from a study of control samples from healthy donors and cancer patients. Trimming cost V 5 bases and J 3 bases; bases outside gene matches: 5. Germline lookup yields CDR1 LGHNA and CDR2 YNFKEQ. The CDR3 runs to 16 residues. The table came from immunoSEQ multiplex PCR; TCRdb's copy has only in-frame clones and leaves some out. This sample has about 180,000 clones; around 90% occur once, and the top ten carry roughly 1.5%. The V and J genes are TRBV4-2 and TRBJ2-3, with 13 bases matching TRBD2. Sequencing used blood. The TCR originated in a man between 25 and 39 years old in good health. The CDR3 region has the DNA TGTGCCAGCAGCTACGGACTAGCGGGAGAAACAGATACGCAGTATTTT. This sequence encodes CASSYGLAGETDTQYF.